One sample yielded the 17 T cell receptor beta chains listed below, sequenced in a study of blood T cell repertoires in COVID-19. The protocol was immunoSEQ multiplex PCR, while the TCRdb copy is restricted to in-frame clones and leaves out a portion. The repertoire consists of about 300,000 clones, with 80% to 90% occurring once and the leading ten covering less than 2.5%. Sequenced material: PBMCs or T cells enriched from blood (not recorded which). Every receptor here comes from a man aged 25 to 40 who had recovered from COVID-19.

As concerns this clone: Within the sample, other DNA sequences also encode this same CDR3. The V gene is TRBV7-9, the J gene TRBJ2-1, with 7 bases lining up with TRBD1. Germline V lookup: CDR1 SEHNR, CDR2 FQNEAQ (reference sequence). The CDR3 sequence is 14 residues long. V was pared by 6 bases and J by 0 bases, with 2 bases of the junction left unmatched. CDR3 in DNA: TGTGCCAGCAGGGGGACAGACTCCTACAATGAGCAGTTCTTC. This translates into CASRGTDSYNEQFF.

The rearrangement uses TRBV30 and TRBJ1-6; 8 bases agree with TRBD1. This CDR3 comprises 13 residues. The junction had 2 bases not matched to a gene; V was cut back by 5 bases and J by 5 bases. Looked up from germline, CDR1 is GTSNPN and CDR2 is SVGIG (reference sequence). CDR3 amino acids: CAWSQGDNSPLHF. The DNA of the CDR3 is TGTGCCTGGTCACAGGGGGATAATTCACCCCTCCACTTT.

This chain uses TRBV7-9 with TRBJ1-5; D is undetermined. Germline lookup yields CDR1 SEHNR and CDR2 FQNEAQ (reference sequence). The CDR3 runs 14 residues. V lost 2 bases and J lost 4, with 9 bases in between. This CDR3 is CASSLIEGNQPQHF. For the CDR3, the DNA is TGTGCCAGCAGCTTAATTGAGGGAAATCAGCCCCAGCATTTT.

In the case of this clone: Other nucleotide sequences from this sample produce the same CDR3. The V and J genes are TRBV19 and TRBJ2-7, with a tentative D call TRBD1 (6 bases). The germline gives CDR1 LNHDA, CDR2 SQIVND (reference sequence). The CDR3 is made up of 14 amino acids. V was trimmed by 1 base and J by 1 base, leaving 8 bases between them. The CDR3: CASSIGGGSYEQYF. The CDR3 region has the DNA TGTGCCAGTAGTATAGGAGGGGGTTCCTACGAGCAGTACTTC.

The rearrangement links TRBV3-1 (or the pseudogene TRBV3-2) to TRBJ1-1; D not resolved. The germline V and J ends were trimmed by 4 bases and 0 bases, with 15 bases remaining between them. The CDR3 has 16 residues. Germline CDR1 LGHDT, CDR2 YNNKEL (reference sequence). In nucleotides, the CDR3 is TGTGCCAGCAGCCTCATAGCCGGGGATATGAACACTGAAGCTTTCTTT. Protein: CASSLIAGDMNTEAFF.

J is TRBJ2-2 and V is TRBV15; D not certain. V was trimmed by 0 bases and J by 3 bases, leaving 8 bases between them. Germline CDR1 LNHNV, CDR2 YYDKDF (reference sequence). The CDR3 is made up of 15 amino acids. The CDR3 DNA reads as TGTGCCACCAGCAGAGACAGTATGTACACCGGGGAGCTGTTTTTT. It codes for CATSRDSMYTGELFF. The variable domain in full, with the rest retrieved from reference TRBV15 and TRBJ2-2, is DAMVIQNPRYQVTQFGKPVTLSCSQTLNHNVMYWYQQKSSQAPKLLFHYYDKDFNNEADTPDNFQSRRPNTSFCFLDIRSPGLGDTAMYLCATSRDSMYTGELFFGEGSRLTVL.

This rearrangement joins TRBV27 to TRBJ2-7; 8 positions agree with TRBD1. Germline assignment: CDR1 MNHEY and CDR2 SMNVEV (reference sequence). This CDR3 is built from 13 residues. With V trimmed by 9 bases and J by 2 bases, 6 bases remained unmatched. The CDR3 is CASSDRDAYEQYF. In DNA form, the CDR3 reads TGTGCCAGTTCGGACAGGGACGCCTACGAGCAGTACTTC.

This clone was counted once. CDR3 in amino acids: CASSGGTGLYEQYF. The CDR3 nucleotides are TGTGCCAGCAGCGGAGGGACAGGGCTTTACGAGCAGTACTTC. This sequence joins TRBV9 and TRBJ2-7; 9 bases fit TRBD1. CDR1 is SGDLS and CDR2 is YYNGEE in the germline V gene. The CDR3 is 14 amino acids. J lost 4 bases, V lost 3 bases, and 5 bases had no gene match.

CDR3 amino acids: CASSLRTGGGNGYTF. The CDR3 nucleotides read TGTGCCAGTAGTCTCCGGACAGGGGGCGGAAATGGCTACACCTTC. The chain links TRBV19 to TRBJ1-2; the match to TRBD1 covers 11 bases. Unmatched junction bases numbered 8, after V lost 5 bases and J lost 6 bases. This CDR3 spans 15 amino acids. The V gene's germline CDR1 is LNHDA and CDR2 SQIVND (reference sequence).

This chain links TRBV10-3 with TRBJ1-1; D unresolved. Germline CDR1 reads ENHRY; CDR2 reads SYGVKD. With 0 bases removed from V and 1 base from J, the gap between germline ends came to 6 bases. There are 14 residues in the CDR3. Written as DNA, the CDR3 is TGTGCCATCAGTGAGTCTCCAGGGAACACTGAAGCTTTCTTT. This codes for CAISESPGNTEAFF.

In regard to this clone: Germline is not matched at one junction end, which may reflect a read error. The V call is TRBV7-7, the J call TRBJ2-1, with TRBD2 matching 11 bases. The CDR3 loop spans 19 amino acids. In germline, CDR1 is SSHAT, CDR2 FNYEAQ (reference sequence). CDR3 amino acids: CASSLVTSGVSSSYNEQFF. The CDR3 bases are TGTGCTAGCAGCTTAGTGACTAGCGGGGTTTCAAGCTCCTACAATGAGCAGTTCTTC.

CDR3: CASGLAGGKETQYF. CDR3 in DNA: TGTGCCAGCGGGCTAGCGGGGGGGAAAGAGACCCAGTACTTC. The chain joins TRBV3-1 (or the pseudogene TRBV3-2) to TRBJ2-5; 12 bases fit TRBD2. This CDR3 is built from 14 residues. Germline CDR1 LGHDT, CDR2 YNNKEL (reference sequence). After removal of 8 bases from V and 3 bases from J, the junction contained 4 bases not matched to a gene.

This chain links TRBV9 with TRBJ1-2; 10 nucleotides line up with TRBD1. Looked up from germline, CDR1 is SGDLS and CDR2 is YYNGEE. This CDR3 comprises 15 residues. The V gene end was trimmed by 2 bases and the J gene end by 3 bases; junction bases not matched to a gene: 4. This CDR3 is CASSVDRGTYYGYTF. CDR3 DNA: TGTGCCAGCAGCGTGGACAGGGGGACCTACTATGGCTACACCTTC.

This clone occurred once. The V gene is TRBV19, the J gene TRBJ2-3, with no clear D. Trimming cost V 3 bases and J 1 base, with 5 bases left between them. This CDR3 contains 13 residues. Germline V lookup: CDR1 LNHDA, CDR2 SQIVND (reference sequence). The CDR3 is CASSIQGTDTQYF. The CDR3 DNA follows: TGTGCCAGTAGTATTCAGGGCACAGATACGCAGTATTTT.

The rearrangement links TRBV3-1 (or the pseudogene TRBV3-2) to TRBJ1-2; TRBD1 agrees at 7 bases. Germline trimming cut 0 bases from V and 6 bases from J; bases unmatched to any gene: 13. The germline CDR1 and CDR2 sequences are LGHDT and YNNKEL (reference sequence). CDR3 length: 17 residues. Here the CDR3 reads CASSQDWSGQGVNGYTF. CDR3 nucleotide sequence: TGTGCCAGCAGCCAAGATTGGTCCGGGCAGGGGGTCAATGGCTACACCTTC.

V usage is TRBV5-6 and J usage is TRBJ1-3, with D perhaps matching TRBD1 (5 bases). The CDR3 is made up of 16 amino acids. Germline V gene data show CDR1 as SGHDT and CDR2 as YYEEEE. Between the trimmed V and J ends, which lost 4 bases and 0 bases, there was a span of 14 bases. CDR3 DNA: TGTGCCAGCAGCCCGGGACTCCTGAGCTCTGGAAACACCATATATTTT. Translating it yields CASSPGLLSSGNTIYF.

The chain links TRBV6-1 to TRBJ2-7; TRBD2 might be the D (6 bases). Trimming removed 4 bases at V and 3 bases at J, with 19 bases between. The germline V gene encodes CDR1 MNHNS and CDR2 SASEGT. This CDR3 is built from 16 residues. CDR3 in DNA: TGTGCCAGCAGTGCATCAGGGACTCTCCCTTTCTACGAGCAGTACTTC. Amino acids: CASSASGTLPFYEQYF.